This T cell receptor beta chain stems from a study of blood T cell repertoires in COVID-19. Study as a whole: Italy, Spain and the United States were the sources of the convalescent and acute COVID-19 samples.

Authors' processing steps: Amplified reference gene primers provided the basis for estimating nucleated cell counts. Sequencing was performed with immunoSEQ multiplex PCR; in TCRdb, only in-frame clones are kept and a portion is missing. V and J calls and clone size are as listed in that table; D and trimming were resolved from the DNA. Of 120,000 to 150,000 clones in the sample, 80% to 90% were seen once. V gave up 0 bases and J gave up 5 bases, with 16 bases separating them. Per the germline V gene, CDR1 is KGHSH and CDR2 is LQKENI. CDR3 length: 16 amino acids. This receptor was obtained from an elderly woman with acute or convalescent COVID-19. Specimen: peripheral blood. V is TRBV18 and J is TRBJ2-5; a weak D match, TRBD2 (5 bases). The CDR3 DNA reads as TGTGCCAGCTCACCACCGTTACCGGGGATAACGGAGACCCAGTACTTC. Translating it yields CASSPPLPGITETQYF.